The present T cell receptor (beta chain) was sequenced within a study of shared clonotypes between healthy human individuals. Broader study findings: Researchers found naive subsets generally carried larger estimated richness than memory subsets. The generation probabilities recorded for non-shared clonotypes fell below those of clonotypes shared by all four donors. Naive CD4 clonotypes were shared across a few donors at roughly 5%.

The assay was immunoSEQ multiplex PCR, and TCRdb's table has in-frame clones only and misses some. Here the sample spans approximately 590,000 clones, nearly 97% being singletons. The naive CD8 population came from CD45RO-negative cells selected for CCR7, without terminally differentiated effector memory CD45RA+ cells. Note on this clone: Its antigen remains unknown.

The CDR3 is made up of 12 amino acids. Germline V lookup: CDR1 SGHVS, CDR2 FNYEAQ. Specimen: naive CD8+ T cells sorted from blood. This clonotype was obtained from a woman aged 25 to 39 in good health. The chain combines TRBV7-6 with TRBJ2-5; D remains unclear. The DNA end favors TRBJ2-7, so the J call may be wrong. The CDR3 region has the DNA TGTGCCAGCAGCTCCTTATCCTACGAGCAGTACTTC. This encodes CASSSLSYEQYF.